The rows below give T cell receptor beta chains drawn from one sample of a study of blood T cell repertoires in COVID-19. Using immunoSEQ multiplex PCR, the repertoire was profiled, and TCRdb retains in-frame clones only, with some absent. The sample lists hundreds of thousands of clones, more than 75% occurring once. The sequencing input was peripheral blood. These receptors were collected from a woman between 35 and 50 years old who had recovered from COVID-19. Each CDR3 is given with its conserved first and last residue. D genes are given only for firm matches. A row's size may be missing; if present it is once, few, many or a size class.

D	V	J	size	DNA	CDR3
NA	TRBV9	TRBJ1-6	NA	TGTGCCAGCAGCGTAGACCCCCCTCGGTCACCCCTCCACTTT	CASSVDPPRSPLHF
NA	TRBV4-1	TRBJ2-1	NA	TGCGCCAGCAGCCAAGACGGCCGGGGGGAGCAGTTCTTC	CASSQDGRGEQFF
NA	TRBV29-1	TRBJ1-1	NA	TGCAGCGTTGTGGGGGGTAGCGCACAGCGGAACACTGAAGCTTTCTTT	CSVVGGSAQRNTEAFF
NA	TRBV7-2	TRBJ2-1	NA	TGTGCCAGCAGCTTAGCGCCGGTTGGAGTTGGTGAGCAGTTCTTC	CASSLAPVGVGEQFF
TRBD2	TRBV11-1	TRBJ2-5	NA	TGTGCCAGCAGCTTAGCGGGACTAGCGGAAGAGACCCAGTACTTC	CASSLAGLAEETQYF
NA	TRBV9	TRBJ1-6	NA	TGTGCCAGCAGCGAAACAGAATTTAATTCACCCCTCCACTTT	CASSETEFNSPLHF
NA	TRBV7-2	TRBJ2-4	NA	TGTGCCAGCAGCTTTAGAGGACAGAACATTCAGTACTTC	CASSFRGQNIQYF
NA	TRBV29-1	TRBJ1-2	once	TGCAGCGGCACAGAAGCTAACTATGGCTACACCTTC	CSGTEANYGYTF
NA	TRBV9	TRBJ2-2	NA	TGTGCCAGCAGCGTAGCTCGCGCAGGGAAAACCGGGGAGCTGTTTTTT	CASSVARAGKTGELFF
TRBD1	TRBV6-2/TRBV6-3	TRBJ2-1	many	TGTGCCAGCAGTTACGTGGGACAGGGGGTGGGTGAGCAGTTCTTC	CASSYVGQGVGEQFF
NA	TRBV12-3/TRBV12-4	TRBJ1-1	NA	TGTGCCAGCAGGGGCGACAGCCTTGAAGCTTTCTTT	CASRGDSLEAFF
TRBD1	TRBV7-2	TRBJ1-5	NA	TGTGCCAGCAGCTCCGGACAGGGGGGAAATCAGCCCCAGCATTTT	CASSSGQGGNQPQHF
TRBD2	TRBV27	TRBJ2-5	NA	TGTGCCAGCAGTTTATCCAACATCCGACTAGCGGGGGGCCGGGAGACCCAGTACTTC	CASSLSNIRLAGGRETQYF
NA	TRBV21-1	TRBJ1-4	once	TGTGCCAGCAGCACCCGGGACAGGCAAAATATTGTGGGGGAAAAACTGTTTTTT	CASSTRDRQNIVGEKLFF
TRBD1	TRBV10-3	TRBJ2-2	NA	TGTGCCATCAGTGGGTCGGGCAGGGGGAACGCCGGGGAGCTGTTTTTT	CAISGSGRGNAGELFF
NA	TRBV4-3	TRBJ1-5	NA	TGCGCCAGCAGCCCGTCCGGGACTGGGAATCAGCCCCAGCATTTT	CASSPSGTGNQPQHF
TRBD2	TRBV6-6	TRBJ2-1	NA	TGTGCCAGCAGTCCCCCGCGGGCGGGAGGCTACAATGAGCAGTTCTTC	CASSPPRAGGYNEQFF
TRBD1	TRBV7-2	TRBJ1-2	NA	TGTGCCAGCAGCTTATTTGGGACAGATGGTGGTGGCTACACCTTC	CASSLFGTDGGGYTF
NA	TRBV3-1/TRBV3-2	TRBJ2-4	NA	TGTGCCAGCAGCCTCGGGGCAGGGGACATTCAGTACTTC	CASSLGAGDIQYF
NA	TRBV4-1	TRBJ1-5	NA	TGCGCCAGCAGCCAAGACGATCAGCCCCAGCATTTT	CASSQDDQPQHF
TRBD2	TRBV7-9	TRBJ2-1	NA	TGTGCCAGCAGCCGTCCCGGGACTAGGGTCCCCCATGAGCAGTTCTTC	CASSRPGTRVPHEQFF
TRBD1	TRBV19	TRBJ1-5	NA	TGTGCCAGTAGCTTGACAGGGGGTAATCAGCCCCAGCATTTT	CASSLTGGNQPQHF
TRBD1	TRBV4-1	TRBJ2-7	NA	TGCGCCAGCAGCCATGACTTTGTCCGGGACAGGTTAAGGTACGAGCAGTACTTC	CASSHDFVRDRLRYEQYF
TRBD2	TRBV5-4	TRBJ2-3	NA	TGTGCCAGCAGCCTAGGACTAGCGGGAGTCGTTGGGGGCACAGATACGCAGTATTTT	CASSLGLAGVVGGTDTQYF
TRBD2	TRBV30	TRBJ2-1	NA	TGTGCCTGGACCCCGGGACTAGCGGGAGTGAATGAGCAGTTCTTC	CAWTPGLAGVNEQFF
TRBD2	TRBV7-9	TRBJ2-7	NA	TGTGCCAGCAGCTACCAGACTAGCGGCGACGAGCAGTACTTC	CASSYQTSGDEQYF
NA	TRBV3-1/TRBV3-2	TRBJ1-2	NA	TGTGCCAGCAGCGGGGGGTCTAACTATGGCTACACCTTC	CASSGGSNYGYTF
NA	TRBV7-9	TRBJ1-5	NA	TGTGCCAGCAGCTTAGCGGGGCAGGACAATCAGCCCCAGCATTTT	CASSLAGQDNQPQHF
TRBD1	TRBV7-3	TRBJ2-2	NA	TGTGCCAGCAGCCCCGGCCGACAGGGACCGAACACCGGGGAGCTGTTTTTT	CASSPGRQGPNTGELFF
NA	TRBV7-8	TRBJ2-3	once	TGTGCCAGCAGCTTAGGTTTTAGCGGTACACATCCTAGCACAGATACGCAGTATTTT	CASSLGFSGTHPSTDTQYF
TRBD2	TRBV19	TRBJ2-1	NA	TGTGCCAGTAGTATAGGGACTAGCGGGGAGCAGTTCTTC	CASSIGTSGEQFF
TRBD2	TRBV4-2	TRBJ2-1	NA	TGTGCCAGCAGCCAAGTTGGGGGAGGGGTAGGTGAGCAGTTCTTC	CASSQVGGGVGEQFF
TRBD1	TRBV19	TRBJ1-4	few	TGTGCCAGTAGTCCGCCGGGACAGGGGACGAATGAAAAACTGTTTTTT	CASSPPGQGTNEKLFF
NA	TRBV11-3	TRBJ2-1	NA	TGTGCCAGCAGCGCCGGACAGAGCACCTACAATGAGCAGTTCTTC	CASSAGQSTYNEQFF
TRBD1	TRBV7-2	TRBJ2-7	NA	TGTGCCAGCAGCTTACCACAGGGGCGAGGCCCCTACGAGCAGTACTTC	CASSLPQGRGPYEQYF
TRBD2	TRBV5-4	TRBJ2-7	few	TGTGCCAGCAGCCTCGGGACTACGTCCTCCTACGAGCAGTACTTC	CASSLGTTSSYEQYF
TRBD1	TRBV30	TRBJ2-5	NA	TGTGCCTGGGTGGGACAGGGGGCAGGAGAGACCCAGTACTTC	CAWVGQGAGETQYF
NA	TRBV19	TRBJ2-1	once	TGTGCCAGTGGCCAGGTTGTACATGAGCAGTTCTTC	CASGQVVHEQFF
TRBD2	TRBV7-2	TRBJ2-1	once	TGTGCCAGCAGCTTAGTAACTAGCGGGAGGGCCGGCGTCAATGAGCAGTTCTTC	CASSLVTSGRAGVNEQFF
NA	TRBV27	TRBJ2-4	NA	TGTGCCAGCAGTCGCAGGGGCTTAGCCAAAAACATTCAGTACTTC	CASSRRGLAKNIQYF
NA	TRBV7-8	TRBJ2-2	NA	TGTGCCAGCAGCGAGGGTGGGTTTCGAAGCGGGGAGCTGTTTTTT	CASSEGGFRSGELFF
TRBD2	TRBV4-3	TRBJ2-1	NA	TGCGCCAGCAGCCAAGATCGGGCTAGCGGGGGCGAGCAGTTCTTC	CASSQDRASGGEQFF
TRBD2	TRBV25-1	TRBJ2-1	NA	TGTGCCAGCAGCCCCCTAGCGGGAGTTGACAATGAGCAGTTCTTC	CASSPLAGVDNEQFF
NA	TRBV9	TRBJ1-3	NA	TGTGCCAGCAACCGGGACCCACGGGGGTCCTCTGGAAACACCATATATTTT	CASNRDPRGSSGNTIYF
TRBD2	TRBV6-5	TRBJ2-2	NA	TGTGCCAGCAGTTACCCGGGAGGCGAGGTCGGGGAGCTGTTTTTT	CASSYPGGEVGELFF
NA	TRBV6-5	TRBJ1-2	NA	TGTGCCAGCAGTTACGGAGGGGACTATGGCTACACCTTC	CASSYGGDYGYTF
NA	TRBV7-2	TRBJ2-5	NA	TGTGCCAGCAGCTTGGGCGGGTCCCCACAAGAGACCCAGTACTTC	CASSLGGSPQETQYF
NA	TRBV29-1	TRBJ1-1	few	TGCAGCGTTGAGCCCCAGGGAGGCACTGAAGCTTTCTTT	CSVEPQGGTEAFF
NA	TRBV3-1/TRBV3-2	TRBJ1-3	NA	TGTGCCAGCAGCCCCGGCCCAGGGCGGGGCACCATATATTTT	CASSPGPGRGTIYF
NA	TRBV21-1	TRBJ2-2	NA	TGTGCCAGCAGCAAAGCTAGCGGGATGGGGACCGGGGAGCTGTTTTTT	CASSKASGMGTGELFF
TRBD2	TRBV6-2/TRBV6-3	TRBJ2-5	NA	TGTGCCAGCAGTTACCGAAGGGGAGCGGGAGTCGGGGGCCCCCAAGAGACCCAGTACTTC	CASSYRRGAGVGGPQETQYF
TRBD1	TRBV7-9	TRBJ1-1	NA	TGTGCCAGCAGTTCGACAGGGGGAGGCACTGAAGCTTTCTTT	CASSSTGGGTEAFF
NA	TRBV3-1/TRBV3-2	TRBJ2-2	few	TGTGCCAGCAGCCACGGGGTGAGGCGGATGGACTTGAACACCGGGGAGCTGTTTTTT	CASSHGVRRMDLNTGELFF
NA	TRBV12-5	TRBJ2-3	NA	TGTGCTAGTGGCCCGGAGGAGGAGCAGTATTTT	CASGPEEEQYF
TRBD1	TRBV19	TRBJ1-1	NA	TGTGCCAGTAGGGGGGGGACAGGGAACACTGAAGCTTTCTTT	CASRGGTGNTEAFF
NA	TRBV14	TRBJ1-1	NA	TGTGCCAGCAGCCACGGGTGGACTGAAGCTTTCTTT	CASSHGWTEAFF
NA	TRBV1	TRBJ1-1	NA	TGCACCAGCAGCCAGGGAGGGATGAACACTGAAGCTTTCTTT	CTSSQGGMNTEAFF
NA	TRBV6-5	TRBJ1-2	NA	TGTGCCAGCAGCCAAGCGGCCGACTATGGCTACACCTTC	CASSQAADYGYTF
NA	TRBV9	TRBJ2-2	once	TGTGCCAGCAGCGGGCGGGGCAGGTCTGCGAACACCGGGGAGCTGTTTTTT	CASSGRGRSANTGELFF